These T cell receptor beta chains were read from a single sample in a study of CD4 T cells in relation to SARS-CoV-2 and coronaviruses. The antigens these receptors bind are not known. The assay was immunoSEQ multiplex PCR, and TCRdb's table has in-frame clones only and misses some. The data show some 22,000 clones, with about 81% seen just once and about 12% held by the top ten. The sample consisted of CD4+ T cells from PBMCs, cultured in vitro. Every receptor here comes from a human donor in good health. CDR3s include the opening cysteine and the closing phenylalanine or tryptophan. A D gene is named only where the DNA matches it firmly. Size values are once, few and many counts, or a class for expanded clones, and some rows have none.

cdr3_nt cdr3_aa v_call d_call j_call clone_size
TGCGCCAGCAGCTCTCCAACAAACACCGGGGAGCTGTTTTTT CASSSPTNTGELFF TRBV5-1 NA TRBJ2-2 NA
TGTGCCACCTCTGGTAGGGGCGCCAATGAGCAGTTCTTC CATSGRGANEQFF TRBV24-1 NA TRBJ2-1 few
TGTGCCAGCAGATCCCGGGACAGGTACACTGAAGCTTTCTTT CASRSRDRYTEAFF TRBV2 TRBD1 TRBJ1-1 NA
TGTGCCAGCAGCTTAGGACCCGACAATGAGCAGTTCTTC CASSLGPDNEQFF TRBV7-3 NA TRBJ2-1 NA
TGTGCCACCAGTGGCCTCCGGAGTAGCCGAAGCGAGCAGTTCTTC CATSGLRSSRSEQFF TRBV24-1 NA TRBJ2-1 NA
TGTGCCAGCAGCCCGACTAGCGGGAACACCGGGGAGCTGTTTTTT CASSPTSGNTGELFF TRBV7-2 TRBD2 TRBJ2-2 NA
TGTGCCAGCTCACCAGGGCGAGCTGGGATGAGCGGGGAGCTGTTTTTT CASSPGRAGMSGELFF TRBV18 NA TRBJ2-2 NA
TGTGCCAGCAGCCGGGGACTAGCGGGAGTTCCCGGCTACGAGCAGTACTTC CASSRGLAGVPGYEQYF TRBV7-9 TRBD2 TRBJ2-7 NA
TGCACCAGCAGCAGGGGGCCGAACACCGGGGAGCTGTTTTTT CTSSRGPNTGELFF TRBV1 NA TRBJ2-2 once
TGTGCCAGCAGCTCCTCTGAGGGGTGGGGAAGTCCGTTGGCTCAGCCCCAGCATTTT CASSSSEGWGSPLAQPQHF TRBV9 NA TRBJ1-5 NA
TGTGCCAGCAGCGCGGGACTCCAAATGGGAGAGACCCAGTACTTC CASSAGLQMGETQYF TRBV7-9 NA TRBJ2-5 NA
TGTGCCAGCAGGGCGGGAGGTACGAACACCGGGGAGCTGTTTTTT CASRAGGTNTGELFF TRBV6-4 TRBD2 TRBJ2-2 NA
TGCGCCAGCAGCGCGGACAGGGGGCAGACTGAAGCTTTCTTT CASSADRGQTEAFF TRBV5-1 TRBD1 TRBJ1-1 NA
TGTGCCAGTAGTACTTCGGGGGCTGGCACAGATACGCAGTATTTT CASSTSGAGTDTQYF TRBV19 NA TRBJ2-3 NA
TGTGCCAGCAGCCCCTCTACAGGAGCTAACTATGGCTACACCTTC CASSPSTGANYGYTF TRBV9 NA TRBJ1-2 NA
TGCGCCAGCAGCCCCACGGGGGGCGGTGTGTACGAGCAGTACTTC CASSPTGGGVYEQYF TRBV5-1 NA TRBJ2-7 NA
TGTGCCAGCAGTTTATATGGGGGCTCCTACGAGCAGTACTTC CASSLYGGSYEQYF TRBV28 NA TRBJ2-7 NA
TGTGCCAGTTCGGACAGGGCGGCCTACGAGCAGTACTTC CASSDRAAYEQYF TRBV27 TRBD1 TRBJ2-7 once
TGTGCCAGCAGCTTCGGGAGTTCCGGGGCCAACGTCCTGACTTTC CASSFGSSGANVLTF TRBV7-2 NA TRBJ2-6 NA
TGTGCCAGCAGCTTGGCCGGGACCACCTTCTACGAGCAGTACTTC CASSLAGTTFYEQYF TRBV5-4 NA TRBJ2-7 NA
TGTGCCAGTAAACCGGGACAGGGGCGGCAGCCCCAGCATTTT CASKPGQGRQPQHF TRBV19 TRBD1 TRBJ1-5 few
TGTGCCACCAGCATCGGACAGGACTATCAGCCCCAGCATTTT CATSIGQDYQPQHF TRBV15 TRBD1 TRBJ1-5 NA
TGTGCCAGCAGCCAAGGGGAACCAGGAAAGAGGACTGAAGCTTTCTTT CASSQGEPGKRTEAFF TRBV3-1/TRBV3-2 NA TRBJ1-1 NA
TGTGCCAGCAGCCAAGATTTAGCGGGAGCTTTCACGCAGTATTTT CASSQDLAGAFTQYF TRBV4-2 TRBD2 TRBJ2-3 NA
TGTGCCAGCTCACCCAGGCAGTCTAATGAAAAACTGTTTTTT CASSPRQSNEKLFF TRBV18 NA TRBJ1-4 NA
TGTGCCAGCAGTGAAAGAGAGGGAAGCTCCTACGAGCAGTACTTC CASSEREGSSYEQYF TRBV25-1 NA TRBJ2-7 NA
TGTGCCTGGAGTCTAACCAACTCTGGGGCCAACGTCCTGACTTTC CAWSLTNSGANVLTF TRBV30 NA TRBJ2-6 NA
TGTGCCAGTAGTATAGATCATCCAACGGGGTCTAGCGGGGGATCCTACGAGCAGTACTTC CASSIDHPTGSSGGSYEQYF TRBV19 TRBD2 TRBJ2-7 NA
TGTGCCAGTAGTTACCAGCCCCAGCATTTT CASSYQPQHF TRBV19 NA TRBJ1-5 once
TGTGCCAGCGGAACCACTAGCGTACAAGAGACCCAGTACTTC CASGTTSVQETQYF TRBV28 TRBD2 TRBJ2-5 NA
TGTGCCAGCAGTGAATTACTAGCGGGAGCTGACGAGCAGTACTTC CASSELLAGADEQYF TRBV6-1 TRBD2 TRBJ2-7 NA
TGTGCCAGCAGGTCCACCGAGACCCAGTACTTC CASRSTETQYF TRBV2 NA TRBJ2-5 NA